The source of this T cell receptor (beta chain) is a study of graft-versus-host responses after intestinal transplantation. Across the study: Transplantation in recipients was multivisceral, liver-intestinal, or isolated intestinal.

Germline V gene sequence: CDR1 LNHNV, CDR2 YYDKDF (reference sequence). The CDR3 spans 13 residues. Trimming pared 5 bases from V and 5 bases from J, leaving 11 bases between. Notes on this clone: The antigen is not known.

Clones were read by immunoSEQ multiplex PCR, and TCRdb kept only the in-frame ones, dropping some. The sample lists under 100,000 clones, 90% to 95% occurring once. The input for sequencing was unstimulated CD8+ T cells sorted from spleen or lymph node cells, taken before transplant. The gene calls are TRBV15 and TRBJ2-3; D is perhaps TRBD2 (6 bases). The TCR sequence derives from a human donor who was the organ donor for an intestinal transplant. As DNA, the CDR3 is TGTGCCACCAGCCCCTGGGGGGTAGATACGCAGTATTTT. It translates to CATSPWGVDTQYF.